The entry below gives a single T cell receptor (beta chain) sequence along with its context. The clone's antigen remains unknown. Base qualities are not provided; no much larger clone lies one nucleotide away. Genomic DNA was extracted from sorted cells for sequencing of the TCRbeta CDR3 region. TCRbeta CDR3 regions were sequenced using the immunoSEQ Assay. The source is immuneACCESS, and TCRdb retained only in-frame sequences with V and J called. Part of the clones is not carried over; for the studies checked, unresolved V genes explain less than half of this, and the remainder is unexplained. Within this sample are around 140,000 clones, with approximately 94% of them counted one time only. Of the sample, roughly 1% is held by the ten largest clones. The CDR3 contains 13 residues, cysteine and phenylalanine counted. Only the CDR3 DNA is retained, 39 bases long and in frame from the first base. The germline V gene encodes CDR1 ENHRY and CDR2 SYGVKD. V sheds 5 bases and J sheds 7 bases, leaving 11 bases between their ends.

The data were taken from a study of OX40 agonist ivuxolimab in advanced cancers. Regarding the research as a whole: Ivuxolimab, which targeted the costimulatory receptor OX40 (CD134), was an agonistic, fully human IgG2 monoclonal antibody. Intravenous ivuxolimab was administered to patients every 2 weeks at six dose levels: 0.01, 0.1, 0.3, 1.5, 3 and 10 mg/kg. Among the roughly 52 dose-escalation patients, 19 had hepatocellular carcinoma, roughly 15 melanoma, 9 renal cell carcinoma and 9 head and neck cancer. A male proportion of roughly 80% and a mean age of 60 years, ranging from roughly 20 to 80, were recorded for the dose-escalation cohort. Prior anti-PD-1, anti-PD-L1 or anti-CTLA-4 therapy was permitted, and checkpoint inhibitors had been received by approximately 39% of dose-escalation patients. Partial responses occurred in three dose-escalation patients, of whom one had hepatocellular carcinoma and two had cutaneous melanoma. Peripheral TCRbeta sequencing aimed to test whether ivuxolimab altered TCR sequence diversity and caused clonal T-cell expansion. The paper describes the monotherapy dose-escalation part (N of about 52 patients) of the phase I trial of ivuxolimab.

The trial excluded patients who had a history of autoimmune disease or were on systemic immunosuppression. Peripheral blood for TCR sequencing was drawn from every dose cohort at baseline, at cycle 4 day 1 and at cycle 7 day 1. Samples were obtained from an open-label, multicenter, first-in-human phase I dose-escalation trial of ivuxolimab. Adults with locally advanced or metastatic melanoma, renal cell, hepatocellular, or head and neck squamous cell carcinoma were enrolled in the trial. Before TCR sequencing, CD4+ and CD8+ T cells were separately sorted from peripheral blood. Study-wide conclusions, independent of this receptor: In the 0.1-3.0 mg/kg groups, partial responders were among the patients with the lowest normalized peripheral clonal expansion, particularly in CD8+ T cells. At doses of 0.1 to 3.0 mg/kg, clonal expansion of both CD4+ and CD8+ blood T cells was observed from baseline to week 6. Which antigens the clonally expanded peripheral T cells were specific for was not determined. On average, CD8+ T cells showed more expanded clones than CD4+ T cells after ivuxolimab. Low levels of normalized T-cell clonal expansion were also seen in some patients who did not respond.

The sequence is built from TRBV10-3 and TRBJ1-4; TRBD1 is a possible D gene, resting on 5 matching bases. The sample consisted of CD4+ or CD8+ T cells sorted from blood, taken in a trial of the OX40 agonist ivuxolimab. The sequence came from an adult with an advanced solid tumor such as melanoma, head and neck, liver or kidney cancer. The nucleotides are TGTGCCATCAGTTGGGGCGAGGGTGAAAAACTGTTTTTT. The resulting protein is CAISWGEGEKLFF.